Below, 31 T cell receptor beta chains from the same sample are listed, as sequenced in a study of blood T cells in healthy people across ages. With a J-beta primer mix and a sample-barcoded 5' primer, a second PCR ran roughly 6 to 12 cycles. TCRdb itself ran the 5' RACE reads through MiXCR, one entry per CDR3 protein. The sample shows approximately 600,000 distinct CDR3 sequences, roughly 50% of them seen only once. The sequencing input was blood. The source is a man aged 60 to 69 in good health.

V usage is TRBV28 and J usage is TRBJ2-7, with TRBD2 matching over 14 bases. The J call is in doubt because the DNA end fits TRBJ2-5 better. Germline V CDR1 and CDR2: MDHEN, SYDVKM. The CDR3 spans 15 residues. The CDR3 nucleotides read TGTGCCAGCAGTCCCCGACTAGCGGGGGGGCAGACCCAGTACTTC. Amino acid sequence: CASSPRLAGGQTQYF.

The chain couples TRBV7-2 to TRBJ1-6; D remains ambiguous. Germline V CDR1 and CDR2: SGHTA, FQGNSA. The CDR3 has 12 residues. Trimming cost V 0 bases and J 10 bases, with 4 bases left between them. The DNA for the CDR3 is TGTGCCAGCAGCTTAGCGCTATCACCCCTCCACTTT. This sequence encodes CASSLALSPLHF.

The V call is TRBV5-1, the J call TRBJ2-3, with D unclear. The germline V gene has CDR1 SGHRS and CDR2 YFSETQ. Trimming took 4 bases from V and 2 from J, leaving 17 bases between them. This CDR3 has 16 amino acids. CDR3 sequence (DNA): TGCGCCAGCAGCAGAGACGGACGGGCGGACACAGATACGCAGTATTTT. Translating it yields CASSRDGRADTDTQYF.

This chain connects TRBV5-1 to TRBJ2-7; 9 bases align to TRBD1. The length of the CDR3 is 17 residues. Germline CDR1 is SGHRS and CDR2 is YFSETQ. The J segment lost 5 bases and the V segment lost 0 bases, leaving 12 bases of the junction unmatched. The CDR3 DNA follows: TGCGCCAGCAGCTTGGATCCCACGGGACAGGGAGGCGACGAGCAGTACTTC. Protein: CASSLDPTGQGGDEQYF.

The chain has TRBV7-9 and TRBJ2-1; 7 bases align to TRBD1. The CDR3 runs to 15 residues. The J segment lost 5 bases and the V segment lost 5 bases, leaving 9 bases of the junction unmatched. CDR1 and CDR2 (germline): SEHNR, FQNEAQ (reference sequence). CDR3 loop: CASSHTYRGDNEQFF. CDR3 bases: TGTGCCAGCAGCCATACTTACAGGGGTGACAATGAGCAGTTCTTC. Looking up the rest from reference TRBV7-9 and TRBJ2-1 gives the full variable domain: DTGVSQNPRHKITKRGQNVTFRCDPISEHNRLYWYRQTLGQGPEFLTYFQNEAQLEKSRLLSDRFSAERPKGSFSTLEIQRTEQGDSAMYLCASSHTYRGDNEQFFGPGTRLTVL.

This clonotype turned up a few times. The rearrangement joins TRBV25-1 to TRBJ2-2; no clear D. Deletions cut 5 bases from V and 2 bases from J, with 0 bases between. The CDR3 is made up of 11 amino acids. Germline V gene sequence: CDR1 MGHDK, CDR2 SYGVNS. DNA for the CDR3: TGTGCCAGCAGTAACACCGGGGAGCTGTTTTTT. This gives the protein CASSNTGELFF.

The CDR3 spells CASSPGSLSSYEQYF. In nucleotides, the CDR3 is TGTGCCAGCAGCCCCGGGTCGCTGAGCTCCTACGAGCAGTACTTC. The V and J genes are TRBV11-2 and TRBJ2-7; the D is unclear. V was shortened by 5 bases and J by 0 bases, with 14 bases between the two germline ends. Germline-derived CDR1 and CDR2 are SGHAT and FQNNGV. The CDR3 is 15 residues long.

The chain uses TRBV5-1 and TRBJ1-4; 8 bases fit TRBD1. CDR1 and CDR2 (germline): SGHRS, YFSETQ. CDR3 length equals 16 residues. The junction had 10 bases not matched to a gene; V was cut back by 4 bases and J by 5 bases. CDR3 coding DNA: TGCGCCAGCAGCCCATCTCCCGGGACAGGAAATGAAAAACTGTTTTTT. This encodes CASSPSPGTGNEKLFF.

The CDR3 sequence is CASSTPPGPQHF. The CDR3 coding sequence is TGTGCCAGCAGTACCCCACCGGGGCCCCAGCATTTT. The chain is built from TRBV6-2 or TRBV6-3 and TRBJ1-5; D remains ambiguous. The CDR3 covers 12 residues. With 5 bases removed from V and 9 bases from J, the gap between germline ends came to 11 bases. CDR1 and CDR2 (germline): MNHEY, SVGEGT.

J is TRBJ1-1 and V is TRBV20-1, with D possibly being TRBD1 (6 bases). Germline-derived CDR1 and CDR2 are DFQATT and SNEGSKA (reference sequence). This CDR3 contains 11 residues. With 2 bases removed from V and 10 bases from J, the gap between germline ends came to 11 bases. The CDR3 is CSARMTGAAFF. The CDR3 region has the DNA TGCAGTGCTAGAATGACAGGAGCAGCTTTCTTT.

This sequence joins TRBV7-8 and TRBJ2-7, with 8 bases fitting TRBD1. The closer fit of TRBJ2-5 to the DNA end suggests the J call may be wrong. CDR1 and CDR2 from the germline V gene are SGHVS and FQNEAQ. CDR3 length equals 16 residues. CDR3 amino acids: CASSLAGRGQGETQYF. In nucleotides, the CDR3 is TGTGCCAGCAGCTTAGCTGGCAGGGGGCAAGGGGAGACCCAGTACTTC.

This clonotype was observed a few times. This rearrangement joins TRBV4-1 to TRBJ2-5; the D gene is possibly TRBD1 (5 bases). Germline V gene data show CDR1 as MGHRA and CDR2 as YSYEKL. Deletions cut 5 bases from V and 0 bases from J, with 16 bases between. This CDR3 region has 16 residues. The CDR3 DNA follows: TGCGCCAGCAGCGCTACGTTTTCAGGGTACCAAGAGACCCAGTACTTC. It is translated as CASSATFSGYQETQYF.

The genes are TRBV6-5 and TRBJ2-1; the match to TRBD2 covers 8 bases. Trimming cost V 2 bases and J 5 bases; bases outside gene matches: 2. The CDR3 runs to 14 residues. Germline values: CDR1 MNHEY, CDR2 SVGAGI. CDR3 sequence reads: CASSYGLAHNEQFF. The CDR3 nucleotides read TGTGCCAGCAGTTACGGACTAGCCCACAATGAGCAGTTCTTC.

V usage is TRBV12-3 or TRBV12-4 and J usage is TRBJ2-1, with TRBD2 identical over 8 bases. CDR3 length: 17 residues. With V trimmed by 5 bases and J by 0 bases, 9 bases remained unmatched. This CDR3 reads CASSPTTSGGSYNEQFF. For the CDR3, the DNA is TGTGCCAGCAGTCCCACGACCAGCGGGGGCTCCTACAATGAGCAGTTCTTC.

This clonotype appeared a few times. The chain has TRBV20-1 and TRBJ2-7; TRBD2 matches 9 bases. The J call is doubtful: the DNA matches TRBJ2-5 better. The CDR3 sequence is 15 residues long. Germline V gene lookup returns CDR1 DFQATT and CDR2 SNEGSKA (reference sequence). CDR3 bases: TGCAGTGCTAGGGGCGGGGGGGCCTATAGAGAGACCCAGTACTTC. It is translated as CSARGGGAYRETQYF.

The chain couples TRBV20-1 to TRBJ2-1; 7 bases match TRBD1. Unmatched junction bases numbered 6, after V lost 7 bases and J lost 3 bases. CDR3 length: 13 residues. Germline V gives CDR1 DFQATT, CDR2 SNEGSKA (reference sequence). This CDR3 reads CSGSGTDYNEQFF. The CDR3 DNA is TGCAGTGGATCCGGGACAGACTACAATGAGCAGTTCTTC.

The chain joins TRBV20-1 to TRBJ2-2; D is ambiguous. V lost 3 bases and J lost 2, with 10 bases in between. CDR1 and CDR2 (germline): DFQATT, SNEGSKA (reference sequence). This CDR3 comprises 14 residues. CDR3 in DNA: TGCAGTGCTAGGGACCCTATCAACACCGGGGAGCTGTTTTTT. It codes for CSARDPINTGELFF.

J is TRBJ1-1 and V is TRBV7-9; 8 positions match TRBD1. CDR1 is SEHNR, CDR2 FQNEAQ, per germline (reference sequence). There are 12 residues in the CDR3. V dropped 5 bases and J dropped 8; count of bases not matched to a gene: 4. CDR3 nucleotides: TGTGCCAGCAGCCGGGACAGGAACGAAGCTTTCTTT. Translated: CASSRDRNEAFF.

The DNA for the CDR3 is TGTGCCAGCAGTGAGAAGCTAGCGGGGCCAAACTACGAGCAGTACTTC. Translating it yields CASSEKLAGPNYEQYF. This chain links TRBV6-1 with TRBJ2-7, with TRBD2 matching over 9 bases. CDR1 is MNHNS and CDR2 is SASEGT in the germline V gene. This CDR3 is built from 16 residues. V lost 3 bases and J lost 3; bases outside the gene matches: 9.

The chain is built from TRBV5-1 and TRBJ2-2, with D maybe TRBD2 (6 bases). Germline loops: CDR1 SGHRS, CDR2 YFSETQ. The length of the CDR3 is 16 residues. Trimming stripped 1 base from V and 1 base from J, with 11 bases between. The CDR3: CASSLSPGVNTGELFF. CDR3 bases: TGCGCCAGCAGCTTGTCTCCGGGAGTGAACACCGGGGAGCTGTTTTTT. The entire variable domain, with the rest obtained from reference TRBV5-1 and TRBJ2-2, is as follows: KAGVTQTPRYLIKTRGQQVTLSCSPISGHRSVSWYQQTPGQGLQFLFEYFSETQRNKGNFPGRFSGRQFSNSRSEMNVSTLELGDSALYLCASSLSPGVNTGELFFGEGSRLTVL.

The V call is TRBV12-3 or TRBV12-4, the J call TRBJ2-5; TRBD1 matches at 8 bases. This CDR3 spans 14 amino acids. J gave up 11 bases and V 3 bases, and 11 bases lay outside the gene matches. The CDR3 DNA follows: TGTGCCAGCAGTTTTGACAGGGGAGTAGGGGAGCAGTACTTC. Translation gives CASSFDRGVGEQYF.

This clonotype has more than one count but fewer than ten. V is TRBV4-1 and J is TRBJ2-1, with 7 bases aligning to TRBD2. The CDR3 has 17 residues. In germline, CDR1 is MGHRA, CDR2 YSYEKL. J was trimmed by 1 base and V by 3 bases; bases with no gene match: 9. CDR3 sequence: CASSQYSSGASYNEQFF. The CDR3 coding sequence is TGCGCCAGCAGCCAGTATTCTAGCGGAGCGTCCTACAATGAGCAGTTCTTC.

This clonotype was found many times. The chain uses TRBV15 and TRBJ2-5; possible D gene TRBD1, 7 bases. From germline, CDR1 is LNHNV and CDR2 YYDKDF (reference sequence). The V and J ends lost 6 bases and 5 bases respectively, with 25 bases between them. This CDR3 is 17 amino acids long. CDR3 in amino acids: CATSPFPPDRSGETQYF. The DNA for the CDR3 is TGTGCCACCAGTCCCTTCCCCCCGGACAGGAGCGGGGAGACCCAGTACTTC.

The chain recombines TRBV6-5 with TRBJ1-2; TRBD1 agrees at 8 bases. Looked up from germline, CDR1 is MNHEY and CDR2 is SVGAGI. CDR3 size: 15 residues. Trimming took 0 bases from V and 7 from J; bases not matched to a gene: 7. DNA of the CDR3: TGTGCCAGCAGTTACTCGAGGGCAGGGGGCCTTGGCTACACCTTC. Its translation is CASSYSRAGGLGYTF.

The chain joins TRBV11-3 to TRBJ2-1, with 11 bases that match TRBD2. CDR1 is SGHNT and CDR2 is YENEEA in the germline V gene. Germline trimming cut 5 bases from V and 2 bases from J; bases unmatched to any gene: 8. CDR3 size: 17 residues. The CDR3 DNA sequence: TGTGCCAGCAGCCCCAACGGACTAGCGGGCACCTACAATGAGCAGTTCTTC. Protein product: CASSPNGLAGTYNEQFF.

The chain has TRBV6-6 and TRBJ1-5; D ambiguous. Per the germline V gene, CDR1 is MNHNY and CDR2 is SVGAGI (reference sequence). The V gene lost 6 bases and the J gene lost 5 bases, with 14 bases spanning the gap. The CDR3 is 14 residues long. The CDR3 bases are TGTGCCAGCAGCAGCCCGAGAAGGGATCAGCCCCAGCATTTT. Translation gives CASSSPRRDQPQHF.

At least ten counts were recorded for this clonotype. The chain combines TRBV6-5 with TRBJ1-2, with D unresolved. Germline V gene sequence: CDR1 MNHEY, CDR2 SVGAGI. This CDR3 spans 14 amino acids. V lost 2 bases and J 3 bases, leaving 10 bases between the germline ends. Written as DNA, the CDR3 is TGTGCCAGCAGTTACGGCTTGAGGGACTATGGCTACACCTTC. It yields the protein CASSYGLRDYGYTF.

This clonotype was observed a handful of times. The chain combines TRBV20-1 with TRBJ2-5, with unresolved D. Trimming removed 5 bases from V and 3 bases from J, with 22 bases in between. The CDR3 is made up of 16 amino acids. CDR1 and CDR2 (germline): DFQATT, SNEGSKA (reference sequence). The CDR3 nucleotides read TGCAGTGCTCAAGTACGCCTGGACGGTTACAAAGAGACCCAGTACTTC. It codes for CSAQVRLDGYKETQYF.

This chain joins TRBV20-1 and TRBJ1-1; possibly TRBD1 for D (5 bases). Trimming shortened V by 0 bases and J by 8 bases, and 13 bases separated the two germline ends. The CDR3 extends over 13 amino acids. The germline CDR1 and CDR2 sequences are DFQATT and SNEGSKA (reference sequence). CDR3 nucleotides: TGCAGTGCTAGAGATTGGGGCAGAGCCGAAGCTTTCTTT. Translation gives CSARDWGRAEAFF.

This clonotype was recorded once. The chain links TRBV27 to TRBJ2-1; perhaps TRBD2 as D (5 bases). The CDR3 runs to 14 residues. Trimming cost V 0 bases and J 3 bases, with 6 bases left between them. Germline loops: CDR1 MNHEY, CDR2 SMNVEV (reference sequence). The CDR3 sequence is CASSLSGLYNEQFF. DNA for the CDR3: TGTGCCAGCAGTTTATCTGGACTCTACAATGAGCAGTTCTTC.

CDR3 DNA sequence: TGCAGTGCTAGGAAGGGTCCGGAGACCCAGTACTTC. It specifies CSARKGPETQYF. The V gene is TRBV20-1, the J gene TRBJ2-5; D not certain. Deletions cut 3 bases from V and 5 bases from J, with 10 bases between. This CDR3 spans 12 amino acids. Germline V CDR1 and CDR2: DFQATT, SNEGSKA (reference sequence).